The 11 T cell receptor beta chains below all came from one sample that was sequenced in a study of blood T cells in healthy people across ages. A J-beta primer mix and a sample-barcoded 5' primer were used in a second PCR of roughly 6 to 11 cycles. TCRdb redid the calling of the 5' RACE reads with MiXCR, one entry per CDR3 protein. This table has 600,000 to 800,000 distinct CDR3 sequences, more than 20% appearing once. The specimen was blood. The receptors stem from an older man in good health.

This clonotype was seen a few times. J is TRBJ2-1 and V is TRBV20-1, with 10 bases aligning to TRBD2. CDR1 DFQATT and CDR2 SNEGSKA come from the germline V gene (reference sequence). J lost 6 bases, V lost 5 bases, and 7 bases had no gene match. The CDR3 length is 14 residues. The CDR3 is CSAPPSGSTNEQFF. The CDR3 DNA sequence: TGCAGTGCTCCCCCTAGCGGGAGTACCAATGAGCAGTTCTTC.

The rearrangement joins TRBV28 to TRBJ1-2; TRBD1 matches 7 bases. CDR1 and CDR2 from the germline V gene are MDHEN and SYDVKM. This CDR3 comprises 14 residues. Trimming cost V 1 base and J 5 bases; bases outside gene matches: 4. CDR3 residues: CASSLSATGYGYTF. In nucleotides, the CDR3 is TGTGCCAGCAGTTTATCGGCGACAGGGTATGGCTACACCTTC.

The chain joins TRBV6-1 to TRBJ2-1; maybe TRBD2 (6 bases). The V and J ends lost 4 bases and 5 bases respectively, with 15 bases between them. Germline V CDR1 and CDR2: MNHNS, SASEGT. The CDR3 spans 15 residues. As DNA, the CDR3 is TGTGCCAGCAGTGTTCCTAGTTGGAGGGACAATGAGCAGTTCTTC. It translates to CASSVPSWRDNEQFF.

The chain couples TRBV18 to TRBJ1-1; maybe TRBD1 (5 bases). V gave up 3 bases and J gave up 10 bases, with 21 bases separating them. Per the germline V gene, CDR1 is KGHSH and CDR2 is LQKENI. This CDR3 has 15 residues. The CDR3 DNA is TGTGCCAGCTCACCCATCTGGGACTCGTCAACCGGAGCTTTCTTT. Its protein is CASSPIWDSSTGAFF.

The V and J genes are TRBV4-1 and TRBJ2-1, with D possibly being TRBD1 (5 bases). The assigned J gene may be wrong: the sequence end matches TRBJ2-7 better. Germline values: CDR1 MGHRA, CDR2 YSYEKL. The CDR3 has 15 residues. CDR3 bases: TGCGCCAGCAGCCAAGAAGGGGCCCGTCCATACGAGCAGTACTTC. Residues: CASSQEGARPYEQYF.

This chain connects TRBV20-1 to TRBJ1-6; TRBD1 matches 7 bases. Germline V gene data show CDR1 as DFQATT and CDR2 as SNEGSKA (reference sequence). The ends lost 5 bases at V and 7 bases at J; junction bases unmatched: 5. The CDR3 has 13 amino acids. CDR3 sequence (DNA): TGCAGTGCTGGAGGGACAGAGAATTCACCCCTCCACTTT. Translated: CSAGGTENSPLHF.

On this clonotype: A much larger clone lies one base from this, so it may be a read error. V and J are TRBV20-1 and TRBJ2-5, with unresolved D. The germline V and J ends were trimmed by 5 bases and 3 bases, with 7 bases remaining between them. This CDR3 has 11 amino acids. Germline CDR1 is DFQATT and CDR2 is SNEGSKA (reference sequence). CDR3: CSACTKETQYF. The CDR3 bases are TGCAGTGCTTGCACTAAAGAGACCCAGTACTTC.

V is TRBV20-1 and J is TRBJ2-1; D tentatively fits TRBD1 or TRBD2 (5 bases each). The CDR3 contains 14 residues. Germline CDR1 and CDR2: DFQATT and SNEGSKA (reference sequence). The V gene lost 6 bases and the J gene lost 5 bases, with 17 bases spanning the gap. DNA of the CDR3: TGCAGTGCAGACGGGACCCTGGAGAACAATGAGCAGTTCTTC. Its protein is CSADGTLENNEQFF.

V gene TRBV7-9 combines with J gene TRBJ2-2; 14 bases map to TRBD2. V dropped 7 bases and J dropped 2; count of bases not matched to a gene: 6. Per germline, CDR1 SEHNR and CDR2 FQNEAQ (reference sequence). This CDR3 is built from 17 residues. The CDR3 protein is CASTGLAGGSNTGELFF. The CDR3 nucleotides are TGTGCCAGCACCGGACTAGCGGGAGGTTCTAACACCGGGGAGCTGTTTTTT. The full variable domain, its missing parts supplied by reference TRBV7-9 and TRBJ2-2, is DTGVSQNPRHKITKRGQNVTFRCDPISEHNRLYWYRQTLGQGPEFLTYFQNEAQLEKSRLLSDRFSAERPKGSFSTLEIQRTEQGDSAMYLCASTGLAGGSNTGELFFGEGSRLTVL.

This clonotype was counted between two and nine times. One junction end disagrees with the germline gene, perhaps due to a read error. The rearrangement joins TRBV18 to TRBJ1-1; 10 positions agree with TRBD1. This CDR3 contains 17 residues. Per germline, CDR1 KGHSH and CDR2 LQKENI. This chain's CDR3 is CASSPPSTGGLNTEAFF. The CDR3 nucleotides read TGTGCCAGCTCACCACCGTCGACAGGGGGCCTGAACACCGAAGCTTTCTTT. Looking up the rest from reference TRBV18 and TRBJ1-1 gives the full variable domain: NAGVMQNPRHLVRRRGQEARLRCSPMKGHSHVYWYRQLPEEGLKFMVYLQKENIIDESGMPKERFSAEFPKEGPSILRIQQVVRGDSAAYFCASSPPSTGGLNTEAFFGQGTRLTVV.

The genes are TRBV28 and TRBJ2-5; no firm D call. Per germline, CDR1 MDHEN and CDR2 SYDVKM. The CDR3 totals 12 residues. The ends were cut back, 6 bases at V and 7 bases at J, with 12 bases in the middle. The CDR3 reads CASSSGPRTQYF. The CDR3 nucleotides are TGTGCCAGCAGCTCCGGGCCCCGGACCCAGTACTTC.